One sample yielded the 30 T cell receptor beta chains listed below, sequenced in a study of blood T cell repertoires in COVID-19. Using immunoSEQ multiplex PCR, the repertoire was profiled, and TCRdb retains in-frame clones only, with some absent. The sample shows 450,000 or so clones, about 89% of them seen only once. The sequenced material came from peripheral blood. The receptors were gathered from a woman aged 40 to 50 with COVID-19, enrolled during active disease.

V and J are TRBV30 and TRBJ1-1, with D maybe TRBD1 (6 bases). Trimming left V 4 bases short and J 0 bases short, with 9 bases between. CDR1 and CDR2 from the germline V gene are GTSNPN and SVGIG (reference sequence). CDR3 length equals 13 residues. The CDR3 coding sequence is TGTGCCTGGATCGGACAGATGAACACTGAAGCTTTCTTT. Amino acid sequence: CAWIGQMNTEAFF. The full variable domain, with the rest looked up from reference TRBV30 and TRBJ1-1, is SQTIHQWPATLVQPVGSPLSLECTVEGTSNPNLYWYRQAAGRGLQLLFYSVGIGQISSEVPQNLSASRPQDRQFILSSKKLLLSDSGFYLCAWIGQMNTEAFFGQGTRLTVV.

This chain connects TRBV19 to TRBJ1-4, with TRBD1 matching over 8 bases. V was clipped by 5 bases and J by 0 bases; unmatched bases: 2. The germline V gene encodes CDR1 LNHDA and CDR2 SQIVND (reference sequence). This CDR3 is built from 15 residues. CDR3: CASSVTGATNEKLFF. CDR3 DNA sequence: TGTGCCAGTAGTGTGACAGGGGCAACTAATGAAAAACTGTTTTTT.

This chain links TRBV6-5 with TRBJ2-6; D call uncertain. V lost 6 bases and J 2 bases, leaving 8 bases between the germline ends. CDR1 is MNHEY and CDR2 is SVGAGI in the germline V gene. The CDR3 has 14 amino acids. CDR3 residues: CASRAQAGANVLTF. CDR3 in DNA: TGTGCCAGCAGAGCCCAAGCTGGGGCCAACGTCCTGACTTTC.

The rearrangement joins TRBV5-1 to TRBJ1-1; TRBD1 agrees at 9 bases. V gave up 4 bases and J gave up 4 bases; unmatched junction bases: 5. Germline CDR1 is SGHRS and CDR2 is YFSETQ. CDR3 length: 14 residues. Here the CDR3 reads CASSQRDRVTEAFF. As DNA, the CDR3 is TGCGCCAGCAGCCAGCGGGACAGGGTCACTGAAGCTTTCTTT.

The chain carries TRBV5-4 and TRBJ2-3; 7 bases match TRBD2. The CDR3 is 17 residues long. Germline CDR1 is SGHNT and CDR2 is YYREEE (reference sequence). V dropped 4 bases and J dropped 3; count of bases not matched to a gene: 14. CDR3 in DNA: TGTGCCAGCAGCCTTCCGGAGGCGGGGGTCACGACAGATACGCAGTATTTT. The encoded protein is CASSLPEAGVTTDTQYF.

J is TRBJ2-7 and V is TRBV2, with no clear D. Germline V gene lookup returns CDR1 SNHLY and CDR2 FYNNEI. Trimming pared 6 bases from V and 2 bases from J, leaving 20 bases between. The CDR3 runs 16 residues. CDR3 nucleotides: TGTGCCAGCAGCGAAAGACAAGCTTCCACAGCCTACGAGCAGTACTTC. The encoded protein is CASSERQASTAYEQYF.

V gene TRBV28 combines with J gene TRBJ2-4; D is possibly TRBD2 (5 bases). This CDR3 is 14 amino acids long. The germline CDR1 and CDR2 sequences are MDHEN and SYDVKM. The ends were cut back, 7 bases at V and 0 bases at J, with 10 bases in the middle. In DNA form, the CDR3 reads TGTGCCAGCATGAGGGTTCTAGCCAAAAACATTCAGTACTTC. Amino acids: CASMRVLAKNIQYF.

The rearrangement links TRBV27 to TRBJ1-4, with TRBD1 matching 8 bases. CDR3 length: 17 residues. V was pared by 1 base and J by 3 bases, with 7 bases of the junction left unmatched. Looked up from germline, CDR1 is MNHEY and CDR2 is SMNVEV (reference sequence). CDR3 coding DNA: TGTGCCAGCAGTTTATTTCAGGGGGCTGTAGCTAATGAAAAACTGTTTTTT. It is translated as CASSLFQGAVANEKLFF.

The CDR3 region is CASSPPSSYEQFF. The CDR3 bases are TGTGCCAGCAGTCCGCCGTCTAGTTATGAGCAGTTCTTC. This chain links TRBV12-3 or TRBV12-4 with TRBJ2-1, with D unclear. V was pared by 5 bases and J by 8 bases, with 13 bases between. The CDR3 loop spans 13 amino acids.

This chain uses TRBV5-5 with TRBJ1-4, with 11 bases matching TRBD1. Trimming removed 2 bases from V and 3 bases from J; junction bases left unmatched: 15. Germline CDR1 reads SGHKS; CDR2 reads YYEKEE (reference sequence). The CDR3 length is 20 residues. The CDR3 sequence: CASSLWPGQGGGNANEKLFF. DNA of the CDR3: TGTGCCAGCAGCTTATGGCCGGGACAGGGGGGCGGAAACGCTAATGAAAAACTGTTTTTT.

The V and J genes are TRBV5-8 and TRBJ1-1; possible D gene TRBD1, 5 bases. CDR3 length: 15 residues. Germline lookup yields CDR1 SGHTS and CDR2 YDEGEE. The V and J ends lost 6 bases and 0 bases respectively, with 15 bases between them. CDR3 bases: TGTGCCAGCACCCGGGGGGGGAACCTGAACACTGAAGCTTTCTTT. Translating it yields CASTRGGNLNTEAFF.

V gene TRBV4-2 combines with J gene TRBJ1-4; D unresolved. The CDR3 runs 18 residues. V was clipped by 1 base and J by 0 bases, with 15 bases between them. Germline V gene sequence: CDR1 LGHNA, CDR2 YNFKEQ. CDR3 loop: CASSQGYRGSATNEKLFF. The CDR3 region has the DNA TGTGCCAGCAGCCAAGGGTATCGAGGTTCTGCAACTAATGAAAAACTGTTTTTT.

Written as DNA, the CDR3 is TGTGCCAGCAGCTTACGTGGGACAGGGGGTGGCTACACCTTC. Its protein is CASSLRGTGGGYTF. This chain uses TRBV5-8 with TRBJ1-2, with 11 positions matching TRBD1. Germline V gene lookup returns CDR1 SGHTS and CDR2 YDEGEE. V lost 2 bases and J lost 7; bases outside the gene matches: 4. The CDR3 sequence is 14 residues long.

This chain connects TRBV6-5 to TRBJ1-2; 7 bases line up with TRBD1. V shed 4 bases, J shed 6 bases, and the junction held 11 bases outside the gene matches. Per the germline V gene, CDR1 is MNHEY and CDR2 is SVGAGI. The CDR3 extends over 15 amino acids. This CDR3 is CASSSRQGILDGYTF. In nucleotides, the CDR3 is TGTGCCAGCAGTTCCCGACAGGGTATCCTAGATGGCTACACCTTC.

This clone was recorded only once. This chain links TRBV6-5 with TRBJ2-7; perhaps TRBD2 as D (5 bases). The germline gives CDR1 MNHEY, CDR2 SVGAGI. The length of the CDR3 is 15 residues. Trimming stripped 0 bases from V and 0 bases from J, with 9 bases between. The CDR3 region has the DNA TGTGCCAGCAGTTACTCGAGGACTTACTCCTACGAGCAGTACTTC. Its translation: CASSYSRTYSYEQYF.

The V and J genes are TRBV18 and TRBJ1-1; D gene uncertain. Looked up from germline, CDR1 is KGHSH and CDR2 is LQKENI. This CDR3 region has 15 residues. Trimming removed 3 bases at V and 3 bases at J, with 14 bases between. CDR3 DNA: TGTGCCAGCTCACCTTTAGAAGCCTTAGACACTGAAGCTTTCTTT. Its translation: CASSPLEALDTEAFF.

V gene TRBV6-5 combines with J gene TRBJ1-2; the D is unclear. The length of the CDR3 is 13 residues. Looked up from germline, CDR1 is MNHEY and CDR2 is SVGAGI. Trimming shortened V by 0 bases and J by 8 bases, and 10 bases separated the two germline ends. CDR3 DNA sequence: TGTGCCAGCAGTTACTCGATTTCGGAGGGCTACACCTTC. Its translation is CASSYSISEGYTF.

V is TRBV25-1 and J is TRBJ2-7; 10 bases line up with TRBD1. This CDR3 region has 16 residues. Germline loops: CDR1 MGHDK, CDR2 SYGVNS. Trimming took 5 bases from V and 3 from J; bases not matched to a gene: 10. CDR3: CASSRHRDRGNYEQYF. The CDR3 DNA is TGTGCCAGCAGTAGACACCGGGACAGGGGTAACTACGAGCAGTACTTC.

The rearrangement uses TRBV7-2 and TRBJ2-1; 7 bases map to TRBD2. The length of the CDR3 is 16 residues. CDR1 is SGHTA and CDR2 is FQGNSA in the germline V gene. V lost 0 bases and J lost 5; bases outside the gene matches: 7. The CDR3 sequence is CASSLASTSANNEQFF. CDR3 bases: TGTGCCAGCAGCTTAGCCTCAACTAGCGCTAACAATGAGCAGTTCTTC.

The genes are TRBV2 and TRBJ1-4, with 7 nucleotides matching TRBD1. The CDR3 length is 14 residues. Germline CDR1 and CDR2: SNHLY and FYNNEI. The V gene end was trimmed by 6 bases and the J gene end by 8 bases; junction bases not matched to a gene: 9. The CDR3 coding sequence is TGTGCCAGCAGCGACAGGGCTAGAAGGGAAAAACTGTTTTTT. Translating it yields CASSDRARREKLFF.

The chain is built from TRBV30 and TRBJ1-1, with D perhaps TRBD1 (5 bases). Germline CDR1 is GTSNPN and CDR2 is SVGIG (reference sequence). The V end lost 3 bases, the J end lost 3 bases, and 14 bases lay between the germline ends. CDR3 length: 14 amino acids. CDR3 residues: CAWREPGRDTEAFF. CDR3 nucleotide sequence: TGTGCCTGGAGGGAGCCAGGGAGGGACACTGAAGCTTTCTTT.

The chain joins TRBV5-4 to TRBJ2-7; the D is unclear. The CDR3 spans 14 residues. V lost 0 bases to trimming and J lost 3 bases, with 10 bases between them. The germline V gene encodes CDR1 SGHNT and CDR2 YYREEE (reference sequence). In DNA form, the CDR3 reads TGTGCCAGCAGCTTGGATAGCAGTGACTACGAGCAGTACTTC. Translated, it gives CASSLDSSDYEQYF.

The J gene is TRBJ2-3, the V gene TRBV4-3, with 7 bases aligning to TRBD2. Germline lookup yields CDR1 LGHNA and CDR2 YSLEER. V was pared by 6 bases and J by 7 bases, with 4 bases of the junction left unmatched. This CDR3 contains 12 residues. CDR3 DNA sequence: TGCGCCAGCAGGGGGGACTACAATACGCAGTATTTT. Translated: CASRGDYNTQYF.

The rearrangement links TRBV9 to TRBJ1-2, with 8 bases lining up with TRBD1. This CDR3 spans 15 amino acids. V shed 0 bases, J shed 3 bases, and the junction held 4 bases outside the gene matches. Germline V gene sequence: CDR1 SGDLS, CDR2 YYNGEE. This chain's CDR3 is CASSVGSGGYYGYTF. The CDR3 DNA reads as TGTGCCAGCAGCGTAGGTTCAGGGGGCTACTATGGCTACACCTTC. Variable domain in full (rest from reference TRBV9 and TRBJ1-2): DSGVTQTPKHLITATGQRVTLRCSPRSGDLSVYWYQQSLDQGLQFLIQYYNGEERAKGNILERFSAQQFPDLHSELNLSSLELGDSALYFCASSVGSGGYYGYTFGSGTRLTVV.

V is TRBV9 and J is TRBJ2-1; possibly TRBD2 for D (5 bases). V lost 3 bases to trimming and J lost 1 base, with 5 bases between them. Germline V gene data show CDR1 as SGDLS and CDR2 as YYNGEE. The CDR3 has 13 residues. The CDR3 bases are TGTGCCAGCAGCGGGGAGTCCTACAATGAGCAGTTCTTC. It specifies CASSGESYNEQFF. The whole variable domain, remainder taken from reference TRBV9 and TRBJ2-1, is DSGVTQTPKHLITATGQRVTLRCSPRSGDLSVYWYQQSLDQGLQFLIQYYNGEERAKGNILERFSAQQFPDLHSELNLSSLELGDSALYFCASSGESYNEQFFGPGTRLTVL.

The J gene is TRBJ1-4, the V gene TRBV28; unclear D gene. The CDR3 runs 13 residues. The V gene's germline CDR1 is MDHEN and CDR2 SYDVKM. Between the trimmed V and J ends, which lost 6 bases and 4 bases, there was a span of 9 bases. In DNA, the CDR3 is TGTGCCAGCAGACAGTACGATAATGAAAAACTGTTTTTT. Its translation: CASRQYDNEKLFF.

The chain has TRBV12-3 or TRBV12-4 and TRBJ1-5; D is ambiguous. The CDR3 runs to 13 residues. Trimming left V 2 bases short and J 5 bases short, with 7 bases between. The chain's CDR3 is CASSLIADQPQHF. CDR3 coding DNA: TGTGCCAGCAGTTTAATCGCGGATCAGCCCCAGCATTTT.

The V and J genes are TRBV5-1 and TRBJ1-1, with 7 bases aligning to TRBD1. There are 15 residues in the CDR3. Unmatched junction bases numbered 6, after V lost 3 bases and J lost 1 base. Germline loops: CDR1 SGHRS, CDR2 YFSETQ. CDR3 nucleotides: TGCGCCAGCAGCTGGAACAGGGGATCGAACACTGAAGCTTTCTTT. This encodes CASSWNRGSNTEAFF. Using reference TRBV5-1 and TRBJ1-1 for the parts outside the CDR3, the full variable domain is KAGVTQTPRYLIKTRGQQVTLSCSPISGHRSVSWYQQTPGQGLQFLFEYFSETQRNKGNFPGRFSGRQFSNSRSEMNVSTLELGDSALYLCASSWNRGSNTEAFFGQGTRLTVV.

The chain has TRBV10-3 and TRBJ1-4; the match to TRBD1 covers 11 bases. Germline CDR1 reads ENHRY; CDR2 reads SYGVKD. The CDR3 is 14 residues long. V lost 11 bases to trimming and J lost 2 bases; unmatched junction nucleotides: 4. CDR3 nucleotides: TGTGCCGCAGGACAGGGGGCGACTAATGAAAAACTGTTTTTT. As protein: CAAGQGATNEKLFF.

CDR3 sequence (DNA): TGTGCCAGTAGTATAGTTTCTACCCCCCCTGAAGCTTTCTTT. Protein product: CASSIVSTPPEAFF. The chain joins TRBV19 to TRBJ1-1, with D unresolved. The germline V gene has CDR1 LNHDA and CDR2 SQIVND (reference sequence). The CDR3 has 14 residues. The V end lost 1 base, the J end lost 6 bases, and 12 bases lay between the germline ends.